The source of this T cell receptor (beta chain) is a study of response to subunit inactivated influenza vaccine. TCRdb re-analysed the RT-PCR reads in MiXCR, keeping a single row per CDR3 protein. Here the sample spans about 190,000 distinct CDR3 sequences, over 13% being singletons. The V end lost 0 bases, the J end lost 3 bases, and 7 bases lay between the germline ends. Germline-derived CDR1 and CDR2 are SGDLS and YYNGEE. The CDR3 has 14 amino acids. Only a few counts were recorded for this clonotype. Its antigen is undetermined. Findings and caveats of the study: The authors proposed limited new T cell recruitment per seasonal influenza vaccination.

Sequenced here: CD8+ T cells sorted from PBMCs, sampled approximately 5 days after vaccination. The sequence derives from a man aged 45-65 years who received an inactivated influenza vaccine. This rearrangement joins TRBV9 to TRBJ1-5; D is perhaps TRBD1 (5 bases). The CDR3 region has the DNA TGTGCCAGCAGCGTAGGACAGCTCAATCAGCCCCAGCATTTT. Amino acids: CASSVGQLNQPQHF. The full variable domain, completed using reference TRBV9 and TRBJ1-5, is DSGVTQTPKHLITATGQRVTLRCSPRSGDLSVYWYQQSLDQGLQFLIQYYNGEERAKGNILERFSAQQFPDLHSELNLSSLELGDSALYFCASSVGQLNQPQHFGDGTRLSIL.